Presented here are 24 T cell receptor beta chains from one specimen sequenced in a study of shared clonotypes between healthy human individuals. Naive CD8 isolation took CD45RO-negative cells positively selected for CCR7 and excluded terminally differentiated effector memory CD45RA+ cells. TCRdb's table, derived via immunoSEQ multiplex PCR, lists solely in-frame clones and lacks some. The sample has around 2.1 million clones, roughly 91% seen once. The sample consisted of naive CD8+ T cells from PBMCs. These receptors were collected from a man younger than 35 in good health. Some clones in this sample may be carry-over from other donors' samples.

About this clone itself: This CDR3 is also generated by other DNA sequences in the sample. The rearrangement uses TRBV28 and TRBJ2-7; no clear D gene. The CDR3 runs to 13 residues. Trimming took 2 bases from V and 3 from J, leaving 8 bases between them. CDR1 and CDR2 (germline): MDHEN, SYDVKM. As DNA, the CDR3 is TGTGCCAGCAGTTTAGATCGCCTCTACGAGCAGTACTTC. As protein: CASSLDRLYEQYF.

The chain carries TRBV5-5 and TRBJ2-2; 7 bases align to TRBD2. The germline gives CDR1 SGHKS, CDR2 YYEKEE (reference sequence). The CDR3 runs to 15 residues. Trimming at V came to 4 bases and at J to 4 bases, leaving 7 bases not matched to a gene. CDR3 residues: CASSPWGGATGELFF. In DNA form, the CDR3 reads TGTGCCAGCAGCCCGTGGGGAGGGGCCACCGGGGAGCTGTTTTTT.

This chain links TRBV2 with TRBJ2-1; possible D gene TRBD2, 6 bases. The length of the CDR3 is 19 residues. Germline V lookup: CDR1 SNHLY, CDR2 FYNNEI. V shed 0 bases and J shed 5 bases, with 23 bases lying between them. The CDR3, as DNA: TGTGCCAGCAGTGAAGCGGCATATCGGGAGTCAGGACCCGACAATGAGCAGTTCTTC. It is translated as CASSEAAYRESGPDNEQFF.

V and J are TRBV19 and TRBJ2-2; the D call may be TRBD1 or TRBD2 (5 bases each). Germline V gene data show CDR1 as LNHDA and CDR2 as SQIVND (reference sequence). There are 13 residues in the CDR3. V was pared by 8 bases and J by 6 bases, with 13 bases between. CDR3 nucleotides: TGTGCCAGTCTGGGACCCTGGCCCGGGGAGCTGTTTTTT. Translating it yields CASLGPWPGELFF.

In this sample, this clone turned up once. The chain has TRBV13 and TRBJ2-4; D is possibly TRBD1 (5 bases). The CDR3 runs 17 residues. Trimming stripped 5 bases from V and 0 bases from J, with 17 bases between. Looked up from germline, CDR1 is PRHDT and CDR2 is FYEKMQ (reference sequence). In DNA, the CDR3 is TGTGCCAGCAGCCAGGGCCTGGTAATGGAAGCCAAAAACATTCAGTACTTC. It codes for CASSQGLVMEAKNIQYF.

The chain is built from TRBV10-1 and TRBJ2-7, with 7 positions matching TRBD1. The length of the CDR3 is 15 residues. CDR1 is WNHNN and CDR2 is SYGVQD in the germline V gene (reference sequence). Trimming took 6 bases from V and 1 from J; bases not matched to a gene: 9. CDR3 DNA sequence: TGCGCCAGCAGCCCTAACCGGGACAGATCCTACGAGCAGTACTTC. Encoded protein: CASSPNRDRSYEQYF.

This clone has more than one count but fewer than ten. The rearrangement joins TRBV13 to TRBJ1-1; D ambiguous. The germline gives CDR1 PRHDT, CDR2 FYEKMQ (reference sequence). Trimming removed 1 base from V and 3 bases from J, with 12 bases in between. The CDR3 extends over 15 amino acids. CDR3 protein: CASSLVRVIDTEAFF. CDR3 DNA: TGTGCCAGCAGCTTAGTGAGGGTGATTGACACTGAAGCTTTCTTT.

For this clone: The same CDR3 can be traced to other DNA sequences in this sample. The chain joins TRBV6-1 to TRBJ2-2; weak D call: TRBD1 (5 bases). The CDR3 is made up of 13 amino acids. In germline, CDR1 is MNHNS, CDR2 SASEGT. Between the trimmed V and J ends, which lost 8 bases and 1 base, there was a span of 8 bases. CDR3 coding DNA: TGTGCCAGCCGAGACAGGAACACCGGGGAGCTGTTTTTT. Protein: CASRDRNTGELFF.

This clone was found a few times. The chain carries TRBV11-2 and TRBJ1-5; D call uncertain. Germline assignment: CDR1 SGHAT and CDR2 FQNNGV. The CDR3 loop spans 13 amino acids. Trimming removed 5 bases at V and 0 bases at J, with 5 bases between. Here the CDR3 reads CASSVNSNQPQHF. The CDR3 nucleotides read TGTGCCAGCAGCGTCAATAGCAATCAGCCCCAGCATTTT. Full variable domain (remainder filled in from reference TRBV11-2 and TRBJ1-5): EAGVAQSPRYKIIEKRQSVAFWCNPISGHATLYWYQQILGQGPKLLIQFQNNGVVDDSQLPKDRFSAERLKGVDSTLKIQPAKLEDSAVYLCASSVNSNQPQHFGDGTRLSIL.

The chain couples TRBV9 to TRBJ2-2, with 13 nucleotides matching TRBD2. The CDR3 sequence is 19 residues long. Germline CDR1 reads SGDLS; CDR2 reads YYNGEE. V shed 0 bases, J shed 2 bases, and the junction held 7 bases outside the gene matches. The CDR3 loop reads CASSVVSTSGRVNTGELFF. The CDR3 region has the DNA TGTGCCAGCAGCGTAGTCAGTACTAGCGGGAGGGTTAACACCGGGGAGCTGTTTTTT.

The chain couples TRBV4-1 to TRBJ2-1; 16 bases align to TRBD2. Germline-derived CDR1 and CDR2 are MGHRA and YSYEKL. V lost 2 bases, J lost 7 bases, and 14 bases stayed unmatched. The CDR3 has 20 residues. The CDR3 DNA sequence: TGCGCCAGCAGCCAAAGGGCGCCGGGACTAGCGGGAGGGCTTAGGAATGAGCAGTTCTTC. This sequence encodes CASSQRAPGLAGGLRNEQFF.

The chain links TRBV27 to TRBJ2-1, with 8 nucleotides matching TRBD1. This CDR3 is built from 13 residues. Per the germline V gene, CDR1 is MNHEY and CDR2 is SMNVEV (reference sequence). The V and J ends lost 3 bases and 8 bases, in that order; junction bases with no gene match: 3. CDR3 protein: CASSFTTGDEQFF. CDR3 DNA sequence: TGTGCCAGCAGTTTCACGACAGGGGATGAGCAGTTCTTC.

The chain links TRBV10-3 to TRBJ1-5; D might be TRBD1 (6 bases). Germline V lookup: CDR1 ENHRY, CDR2 SYGVKD. The CDR3 has 19 residues. The V gene lost 0 bases and the J gene lost 1 base, with 19 bases spanning the gap. CDR3 in DNA: TGTGCCATCAGTGAGTCCCCTCCCCGGGGGCTAGGAAGCAATCAGCCCCAGCATTTT. Its protein product is CAISESPPRGLGSNQPQHF.

CDR3 coding DNA: TGCGCCAGCAGCATAGGGCGACTAGCTCTATACAATGAGCAGTTCTTC. Amino acid sequence: CASSIGRLALYNEQFF. The chain has TRBV5-1 and TRBJ2-1, with TRBD2 identical over 7 bases. V lost 4 bases, J lost 4 bases, and 11 bases stayed unmatched. From germline, CDR1 is SGHRS and CDR2 YFSETQ. The CDR3 spans 16 residues.

This chain joins TRBV10-3 and TRBJ2-7, with 8 bases fitting TRBD2. The germline V gene encodes CDR1 ENHRY and CDR2 SYGVKD. Trimming at V came to 11 bases and at J to 0 bases, leaving 15 bases not matched to a gene. The CDR3 sequence is 16 residues long. CDR3 nucleotides: TGTGCCTCCCACCAAGTTAGCGGGGCCAGCTCCTACGAGCAGTACTTC. It encodes CASHQVSGASSYEQYF.

As concerns this clone: Other nucleotide sequences in the sample specify the same CDR3. The V call is TRBV9, the J call TRBJ2-7, with TRBD2 matching 12 bases. Germline V gene lookup returns CDR1 SGDLS and CDR2 YYNGEE. V lost 2 bases and J lost 4; bases outside the gene matches: 4. The CDR3 spans 15 residues. The chain's CDR3 is CASSVTGTSGYEQYF. The CDR3 DNA is TGTGCCAGCAGCGTTACCGGGACTAGCGGGTACGAGCAGTACTTC.

V is TRBV4-1 and J is TRBJ2-3; weak D call: TRBD1 (6 bases). V lost 1 base to trimming and J lost 8 bases, with 13 bases between them. From germline, CDR1 is MGHRA and CDR2 YSYEKL. This CDR3 is built from 14 residues. In DNA form, the CDR3 reads TGCGCCAGCAGCCAAGTAGGAATAGGGGGTACGCAGTATTTT. This encodes CASSQVGIGGTQYF.

The chain uses TRBV13 and TRBJ1-4; 7 nucleotides line up with TRBD1. The CDR3 is 15 residues long. The germline V gene encodes CDR1 PRHDT and CDR2 FYEKMQ (reference sequence). V lost 5 bases, J lost 2 bases, and 5 bases stayed unmatched. The CDR3 nucleotides are TGTGCCAGCAGCACAAGGACAGGCACTAATGAAAAACTGTTTTTT. Translating gives CASSTRTGTNEKLFF.

The CDR3 loop is CASSAPGLAGAYEQYF. The CDR3, as DNA: TGTGCCAGCAGCGCCCCCGGACTAGCGGGAGCCTACGAGCAGTACTTC. The chain joins TRBV7-9 to TRBJ2-7, with 13 bases aligning to TRBD2. The CDR3 spans 16 residues. The V segment lost 5 bases and the J segment 2 bases; nucleotides outside the gene matches: 6. Germline assignment: CDR1 SEHNR and CDR2 FQNEAQ (reference sequence).

This rearrangement joins TRBV6-6 to TRBJ1-1; D is unclear. Germline V gene data show CDR1 as MNHNY and CDR2 as SVGAGI (reference sequence). Trimming left V 5 bases short and J 1 base short, with 5 bases between. This CDR3 spans 12 amino acids. The CDR3 sequence is CASSDQNTEAFF. The CDR3 DNA reads as TGTGCCAGCAGTGACCAGAACACTGAAGCTTTCTTT.

The chain recombines TRBV6-1 with TRBJ1-1; TRBD1 might be the D (6 bases). Germline V lookup: CDR1 MNHNS, CDR2 SASEGT. The CDR3 is 15 amino acids. V was pared by 2 bases and J by 5 bases, with 15 bases between. The CDR3: CASSESSVRGTEAFF. In DNA, the CDR3 is TGTGCCAGCAGTGAAAGTAGTGTCAGGGGAACTGAAGCTTTCTTT.

The rearrangement joins TRBV6-5 to TRBJ2-3; a weak D match, TRBD2 (5 bases). The CDR3 spans 13 residues. Germline V gene lookup returns CDR1 MNHEY and CDR2 SVGAGI. Trimming removed 7 bases from V and 6 bases from J, with 14 bases in between. The CDR3 DNA sequence: TGTGCCAGCACCCCCTCCCCGGGGGATACGCAGTATTTT. Protein sequence: CASTPSPGDTQYF.

This sequence joins TRBV25-1 and TRBJ2-5, with D perhaps TRBD2 (6 bases). Germline V gene sequence: CDR1 MGHDK, CDR2 SYGVNS. The CDR3 spans 17 residues. V lost 1 base to trimming and J lost 0 bases, with 15 bases between them. The CDR3 is CASSEWVEGGYQETQYF. The CDR3 DNA is TGTGCCAGCAGTGAATGGGTAGAGGGAGGCTACCAAGAGACCCAGTACTTC.

The chain joins TRBV6-5 to TRBJ2-2, with TRBD1 identical over 7 bases. This CDR3 region has 14 residues. V lost 2 bases, J lost 5 bases, and 2 bases stayed unmatched. Looked up from germline, CDR1 is MNHEY and CDR2 is SVGAGI. CDR3 nucleotides: TGTGCCAGCAGTTACCACAGGGGAACCGGGGAGCTGTTTTTT. As protein: CASSYHRGTGELFF.